This T cell receptor beta chain was recovered during a study of blood T cell dynamics during melanoma immunotherapy. Notes on the study in general: The study could not tell melanoma-specific clones from general immune activation.

V lost 0 bases and J 2 bases, leaving 6 bases between the germline ends. Germline-derived CDR1 and CDR2 are SGHRS and YFSETQ. The CDR3 contains 15 residues. DNA loading was fixed at approximately 350 ng for all bulk PBMC samples. TCRdb's table, derived via immunoSEQ multiplex PCR, lists solely in-frame clones and lacks some. The sample includes about 14,000 clones, 86% of them seen just once. Time point here: week 3, after first cycle of checkpoint inhibitor. At 12 weeks after first infusion, RECIST 1.1 defined response for most patients. Points on this clone: What it binds is unknown.

The V and J genes are TRBV5-1 and TRBJ1-6; D not resolved. The input for sequencing was blood, taken from a patient treated with checkpoint blockade. This TCR was sampled from a human donor with melanoma. CDR3: CASSLETPYNSPLHF. The CDR3 DNA is TGCGCCAGCAGCTTGGAGACACCCTATAATTCACCCCTCCACTTT.